This T cell receptor beta chain was profiled in a study of CD8 T cells in ankylosing spondylitis. The table lists this clonotype with many counts. Antigen specificity is unknown. The CDR3 spans 16 residues. V was shortened by 7 bases and J by 1 base, with 19 bases between the two germline ends. Germline V gene data show CDR1 as MNHNS and CDR2 as SASEGT. Whole-study findings and limits: There was reportedly significant enrichment of clones that were disease-linked in matched ankylosing spondylitis synovial fluid.

One entry per CDR3 protein, called by TCRdb with MiXCR from the 5' RACE reads. Seen here are some 240,000 distinct CDR3 sequences, 20% to 30% observed once, and the top ten hold 0.61%. The sample comprised blood, either unsorted or a sorted T cell fraction (not recorded which). The TCR comes from a male donor with ankylosing spondylitis or in good health (not recorded which). The genes are TRBV6-1 and TRBJ1-1; tentative D call: TRBD1 (5 bases). For the CDR3, the DNA is TGTGCCAGCAACCAGGGAATCCGTTTGGGGAACACTGAAGCTTTCTTT. Translated: CASNQGIRLGNTEAFF.